What follows are 32 T cell receptor beta chains derived from one specimen sequenced in a study of blood T cell repertoires in COVID-19. The repertoire was sequenced with immunoSEQ multiplex PCR; TCRdb's copy has only in-frame clones and lacks some. There are about 73,000 clones in the sample; roughly 89% occur only once, and roughly 8.8% lies in the top ten. Sequencing was done on a sample of peripheral blood. Receptor source: a man aged 80 or over with acute or convalescent COVID-19.

This clone was counted a single time. The rearrangement links TRBV30 to TRBJ1-3; 8 bases are a match to TRBD1. J was trimmed by 0 bases and V by 4 bases; bases with no gene match: 17. CDR1 and CDR2 from the germline V gene are GTSNPN and SVGIG (reference sequence). The CDR3 is made up of 19 amino acids. CDR3 bases: TGTGCCTGGACCGAGGGGGGCAGGGGGCCAGAGAGCTCTGGAAACACCATATATTTT. This gives the protein CAWTEGGRGPESSGNTIYF.

The chain joins TRBV27 to TRBJ1-5; the D is unclear. The CDR3 totals 13 residues. Trimming pared 6 bases from V and 4 bases from J, leaving 10 bases between. The germline CDR1 and CDR2 sequences are MNHEY and SMNVEV (reference sequence). The CDR3 here is CASSPNRNQPQHF. CDR3 bases: TGTGCCAGCAGCCCTAACAGAAATCAGCCCCAGCATTTT.

The chain carries TRBV2 and TRBJ2-2; maybe TRBD1 (5 bases). Trimming took 5 bases from V and 2 from J, leaving 12 bases between them. Germline-derived CDR1 and CDR2 are SNHLY and FYNNEI. This CDR3 has 15 residues. The CDR3 here is CASSQGPSNTGELFF. CDR3 DNA: TGTGCCAGCAGTCAGGGCCCATCTAACACCGGGGAGCTGTTTTTT.

This chain connects TRBV19 to TRBJ1-1, with D possibly being TRBD1 (5 bases). Trimming took off 3 bases at V and 1 base at J, with 9 bases between the two ends. There are 14 residues in the CDR3. Germline CDR1 LNHDA, CDR2 SQIVND (reference sequence). The CDR3 region has the DNA TGTGCCAGTAGTATGGGGGGAACGAACACTGAAGCTTTCTTT. Translation: CASSMGGTNTEAFF.

This chain connects TRBV7-9 to TRBJ2-2; maybe TRBD2 (5 bases). Germline V lookup: CDR1 SEHNR, CDR2 FQNEAQ (reference sequence). Trimming took 7 bases from V and 4 from J, leaving 10 bases between them. The CDR3 totals 13 residues. The CDR3 region has the DNA TGTGCCAGCACCTCCGGGGTCACCGGGGAGCTGTTTTTT. This sequence encodes CASTSGVTGELFF.

The chain has TRBV7-9 and TRBJ2-4, with D tentatively TRBD2 (6 bases). Per the germline V gene, CDR1 is SEHNR and CDR2 is FQNEAQ (reference sequence). Trimming took 1 base from V and 2 from J, leaving 12 bases between them. CDR3 size: 16 residues. The CDR3 protein is CASSLGGGETKNIQYF. The CDR3 coding sequence is TGTGCCAGCAGCTTAGGAGGAGGGGAAACCAAAAACATTCAGTACTTC.

The J gene is TRBJ1-2, the V gene TRBV7-2; a weak D match, TRBD1 (6 bases). The V gene's germline CDR1 is SGHTA and CDR2 FQGNSA. Deletions cut 3 bases from V and 4 bases from J, with 12 bases between. This CDR3 contains 14 residues. In DNA form, the CDR3 reads TGTGCCAGCAGCTTCAACAGGGTTGGCTATGGCTACACCTTC. This encodes CASSFNRVGYGYTF.

The chain employs TRBV24-1 and TRBJ1-2, with a tentative D call TRBD1 (5 bases). Deletions cut 2 bases from V and 0 bases from J, with 6 bases between. The CDR3 is 14 residues long. Germline V gene sequence: CDR1 KGHDR, CDR2 SFDVKD. As DNA, the CDR3 is TGTGCCACCAGTGATTCAGGGACTAACTATGGCTACACCTTC. It specifies CATSDSGTNYGYTF.

The chain couples TRBV24-1 to TRBJ1-5, with 10 bases aligning to TRBD1. The germline V gene encodes CDR1 KGHDR and CDR2 SFDVKD. J gave up 0 bases and V 3 bases, and 1 base lay outside the gene matches. CDR3 length equals 16 residues. The CDR3 nucleotides are TGTGCCACCAGTGATCGGACAGGGGGTAGCAATCAGCCCCAGCATTTT. Its translation: CATSDRTGGSNQPQHF.

This chain uses TRBV6-1 with TRBJ1-2; D possibly corresponds to TRBD1 (5 bases). This CDR3 contains 13 residues. Trimming removed 1 base at V and 4 bases at J, with 7 bases between. Germline V gives CDR1 MNHNS, CDR2 SASEGT. The CDR3 is CASSEGQFYGYTF. The CDR3 nucleotides are TGTGCCAGCAGTGAAGGACAGTTCTATGGCTACACCTTC.

The V and J genes are TRBV18 and TRBJ2-5, with a possible D match to TRBD2 (6 bases). This CDR3 contains 16 residues. Germline V gene sequence: CDR1 KGHSH, CDR2 LQKENI. The ends were cut back, 5 bases at V and 1 base at J, with 17 bases in the middle. Written as DNA, the CDR3 is TGTGCCAGCTCAAGGGGTTACCCGGGACTCCAAGAGACCCAGTACTTC. This codes for CASSRGYPGLQETQYF.

This CDR3 reads CASSLKRNQPQHF. CDR3 nucleotide sequence: TGTGCCAGCAGTTTAAAGAGAAATCAGCCCCAGCATTTT. The chain carries TRBV27 and TRBJ1-5; D not resolved. There are 13 residues in the CDR3. The germline V gene encodes CDR1 MNHEY and CDR2 SMNVEV (reference sequence). The V end was cut by 2 bases, the J end by 4 bases, with 6 bases between.

The genes are TRBV12-5 and TRBJ2-1; weak D call: TRBD1 (6 bases). Trimming removed 7 bases from V and 12 bases from J, with 19 bases in between. Germline CDR1 reads LGHNT; CDR2 reads FRNRAP. This CDR3 has 13 amino acids. The CDR3 DNA reads as TGTGCTAGTGCCTCATTTACAGGGAACGGGCAGTTCTTC. Residues: CASASFTGNGQFF.

The rearrangement links TRBV7-2 to TRBJ2-2, with 8 bases fitting TRBD1. The CDR3 is 13 residues long. The germline gives CDR1 SGHTA, CDR2 FQGNSA. V gave up 5 bases and J gave up 6 bases; unmatched junction bases: 2. CDR3: CASSKQGAGELFF. DNA for the CDR3: TGTGCCAGCAGCAAACAGGGGGCCGGGGAGCTGTTTTTT.

V usage is TRBV6-2 or TRBV6-3 and J usage is TRBJ1-5, with 10 positions matching TRBD1. Looked up from germline, CDR1 is MNHEY and CDR2 is SVGEGT. V lost 4 bases and J lost 4; bases outside the gene matches: 7. This CDR3 is 16 amino acids long. CDR3 coding DNA: TGTGCCAGCAGTTCCCGACAGGGGGCAGGGAATCAGCCCCAGCATTTT. It specifies CASSSRQGAGNQPQHF.

V gene TRBV2 combines with J gene TRBJ2-5; D may be TRBD2 (5 bases). Trimming left V 1 base short and J 9 bases short, with 15 bases between. The CDR3 has 14 amino acids. The germline V gene has CDR1 SNHLY and CDR2 FYNNEI. The CDR3 reads CASSEGGSPGAQYF. CDR3 nucleotides: TGTGCCAGCAGTGAAGGGGGATCTCCCGGGGCCCAGTACTTC.

The chain links TRBV5-4 to TRBJ2-7; unclear D gene. Germline CDR1 reads SGHNT; CDR2 reads YYREEE (reference sequence). Between the trimmed V and J ends, which lost 3 bases and 0 bases, there was a span of 10 bases. This CDR3 is built from 14 residues. CDR3 DNA sequence: TGTGCCAGCAGCTCCTCGGAGAGCTCCTACGAGCAGTACTTC. Translated, it gives CASSSSESSYEQYF.

V usage is TRBV3-1 (or the pseudogene TRBV3-2) and J usage is TRBJ2-1, with TRBD2 matching 10 bases. The CDR3 is 16 amino acids. The ends lost 4 bases at V and 3 bases at J; junction bases unmatched: 6. The germline V gene has CDR1 LGHDT and CDR2 YNNKEL (reference sequence). The CDR3 nucleotides are TGTGCCAGCAGCCCCCTCTCTAGCGGGGGCTACAATGAGCAGTTCTTC. Amino acid sequence: CASSPLSSGGYNEQFF.

The rearrangement joins TRBV30 to TRBJ2-1; no clear D gene. The V and J ends lost 3 bases and 3 bases respectively, with 9 bases between them. Germline V gene data show CDR1 as GTSNPN and CDR2 as SVGIG (reference sequence). The CDR3 contains 13 residues. The CDR3 DNA reads as TGTGCCTGGAGGGGCAGTTACTACAATGAGCAGTTCTTC. Protein sequence: CAWRGSYYNEQFF.

CDR3 residues: CASSPMGGTVVTDTQYF. The DNA for the CDR3 is TGTGCCAGCAGCCCAATGGGCGGGACGGTAGTCACAGATACGCAGTATTTT. This sequence joins TRBV14 and TRBJ2-3; TRBD2 is a possible D gene (6 bases). The V end lost 4 bases, the J end lost 2 bases, and 19 bases lay between the germline ends. Germline V lookup: CDR1 SGHDN, CDR2 FVKESK. The CDR3 is 17 residues long. Filled out from reference TRBV14 and TRBJ2-3, the complete variable domain reads EAGVTQFPSHSVIEKGQTVTLRCDPISGHDNLYWYRRVMGKEIKFLLHFVKESKQDESGMPNNRFLAERTGGTYSTLKVQPAELEDSGVYFCASSPMGGTVVTDTQYFGPGTRLTVL.

The genes are TRBV5-1 and TRBJ2-7, with D perhaps matching TRBD2 (5 bases). The V gene lost 4 bases and the J gene lost 3 bases, with 11 bases spanning the gap. The CDR3 has 13 residues. CDR1 and CDR2 from the germline V gene are SGHRS and YFSETQ. The CDR3 is CASSPPGNYEQYF. CDR3 DNA sequence: TGCGCCAGCAGCCCCCCGGGGAACTACGAGCAGTACTTC.

The rearrangement joins TRBV30 to TRBJ1-1; D remains unclear. The CDR3 loop spans 11 amino acids. CDR1 is GTSNPN, CDR2 SVGIG, per germline (reference sequence). Deletions cut 1 base from V and 10 bases from J, with 10 bases between. For the CDR3, the DNA is TGTGCCTGGAGTGCCAGGTTTGGAGCTTTCTTT. Translating gives CAWSARFGAFF.

The V call is TRBV14, the J call TRBJ1-6; D might be TRBD1 (6 bases). The CDR3 loop spans 15 amino acids. CDR1 is SGHDN, CDR2 FVKESK, per germline. Deletions cut 0 bases from V and 7 bases from J, with 10 bases between. This CDR3 is CASSQDTGLNSPLHF. DNA of the CDR3: TGTGCCAGCAGCCAAGATACAGGGTTAAATTCACCCCTCCACTTT.

The chain couples TRBV6-5 to TRBJ2-1, with D perhaps matching TRBD1 (6 bases). The germline V and J ends were trimmed by 6 bases and 5 bases, with 17 bases remaining between them. Looked up from germline, CDR1 is MNHEY and CDR2 is SVGAGI. The CDR3 is 15 amino acids. This CDR3 is CASRGTGTHHNEQFF. The CDR3 bases are TGTGCCAGCAGGGGAACCGGGACACACCACAATGAGCAGTTCTTC.

A few counts support this clone. The CDR3, as DNA: TGTGCCAGCAGCCAAGCACGACAGAACACTGAAGCTTTCTTT. Protein product: CASSQARQNTEAFF. The chain is built from TRBV3-1 (or the pseudogene TRBV3-2) and TRBJ1-1; D gene ambiguous. The germline V gene has CDR1 LGHDT and CDR2 YNNKEL (reference sequence). The V end was cut by 1 base, the J end by 1 base, with 7 bases between. There are 14 residues in the CDR3.

The V call is TRBV6-2 or TRBV6-3, the J call TRBJ2-3; no firm D call. CDR3 length: 17 amino acids. The V gene lost 0 bases and the J gene lost 0 bases, with 13 bases spanning the gap. The germline gives CDR1 MNHEY, CDR2 SVGEGT. CDR3 sequence: CASSYSYREPSTDTQYF. The DNA for the CDR3 is TGTGCCAGCAGTTACTCGTACAGAGAGCCTAGCACAGATACGCAGTATTTT.

The chain has TRBV3-1 (or the pseudogene TRBV3-2) and TRBJ1-5; TRBD1 matches at 7 bases. Germline V gene sequence: CDR1 LGHDT, CDR2 YNNKEL (reference sequence). This CDR3 has 14 amino acids. J gave up 3 bases and V 4 bases, and 3 bases lay outside the gene matches. The CDR3 sequence is CASSPGTDNQPQHF. CDR3 bases: TGTGCCAGCAGCCCGGGGACAGACAATCAGCCCCAGCATTTT.

A few counts support this clone. The chain uses TRBV6-2 or TRBV6-3 and TRBJ1-1, with 9 bases aligning to TRBD1. V lost 6 bases to trimming and J lost 5 bases; unmatched junction nucleotides: 7. The CDR3 extends over 14 amino acids. Germline V gene lookup returns CDR1 MNHEY and CDR2 SVGEGT. CDR3 nucleotides: TGTGCCAGCAGCCTGACCGGGACAGGGACTGAAGCTTTCTTT. This codes for CASSLTGTGTEAFF.

V gene TRBV10-1 combines with J gene TRBJ2-3, with TRBD2 matching 9 bases. The J segment lost 2 bases and the V segment lost 3 bases, leaving 3 bases of the junction unmatched. The CDR3 length is 15 residues. Per the germline V gene, CDR1 is WNHNN and CDR2 is SYGVQD (reference sequence). CDR3 in DNA: TGCGCCAGCAGTGAAGAGCGGGGGGCCACAGATACGCAGTATTTT. Translation: CASSEERGATDTQYF.

The J gene is TRBJ1-3, the V gene TRBV2; D gene ambiguous. The CDR3 sequence is 13 residues long. Looked up from germline, CDR1 is SNHLY and CDR2 is FYNNEI. V lost 8 bases and J lost 0, with 8 bases in between. CDR3 loop: CASSRYSGNTIYF. The CDR3 DNA is TGTGCCAGCTCGAGGTACTCTGGAAACACCATATATTTT.

The V and J genes are TRBV19 and TRBJ2-5, with D possibly TRBD1 on 5 matching bases. The CDR3 runs 14 residues. Trimming pared 1 base from V and 3 bases from J, leaving 9 bases between. CDR1 is LNHDA, CDR2 SQIVND, per germline (reference sequence). DNA of the CDR3: TGTGCCAGTAGTATAGCTAAGGGGAAAGAGACCCAGTACTTC. Translation: CASSIAKGKETQYF.

This chain joins TRBV9 and TRBJ2-7; 12 nucleotides agree with TRBD2. The J segment lost 7 bases and the V segment lost 0 bases, leaving 8 bases of the junction unmatched. The CDR3 consists of 16 residues. Germline CDR1 reads SGDLS; CDR2 reads YYNGEE. CDR3 in DNA: TGTGCCAGCAGCGTAGGGCTAGCGGGAGGGCCTTGGGAGCAGTACTTC. Translating it yields CASSVGLAGGPWEQYF.